One and the same sample provided the 22 T cell receptor delta chains below, sequenced in a study of gamma-delta T cells after stem cell transplantation. TCRdb re-called the RT-PCR reads using CATT. The table includes over a thousand delta-chain clones, about 26% detected once. Source material: gamma-delta T cells. These receptors all stem from a human donor. It is not recorded whose cells these are; they may come from a transplant donor.

By its share, this clone is medium-sized. The rearrangement links TRDV1 to TRDJ1, with 13 nucleotides matching TRDD3. V lost 2 bases to trimming and J lost 3 bases; unmatched junction nucleotides: 21. The length of the CDR3 is 22 residues. Germline assignment: CDR1 TSWWSYY and CDR2 QGS. CDR3 bases: TGTGCTCTTGGGGAAAATAAAGTGCGCCGTGATACTGGGGGATACGCTCCCGATAAACTCATCTTT. Residues: CALGENKVRRDTGGYAPDKLIF.

A remark on this clone: For this DNA, TCRdb reports the protein of a much larger clone, which diverges at residue 7, most likely from a read error; the protein presented here is translated directly from the DNA. The chain links TRDV2 to TRDJ1; perhaps TRDD2 as D (5 bases). The CDR3 contains 15 residues. Trimming took off 0 bases at V and 2 bases at J, with 12 bases between the two ends. Germline CDR1 is GEAIGNYY and CDR2 is EKD. CDR3 in amino acids: CACDTIIPATDKLIF. The CDR3 DNA follows: TGTGCCTGTGACACCATTATTCCTGCAACCGATAAACTCATCTTT.

The table lists this clone with a few counts. The chain combines TRDV1 with TRDJ1; D is ambiguous. V was clipped by 3 bases and J by 1 base, with 12 bases between them. The CDR3 is 15 amino acids. CDR1 is TSWWSYY, CDR2 QGS, per germline. The CDR3 DNA follows: TGTGCTCTTGGGGATCCCCCGGTGGGCACCGATAAACTCATCTTT. It codes for CALGDPPVGTDKLIF.

This clone was detected a few times. For this DNA, TCRdb reports the protein of a much larger clone, which diverges at residue 6, most likely from a read error; the protein presented here is translated directly from the DNA. The V and J genes are TRDV2 and TRDJ3, with 8 bases that match TRDD3. V shed 0 bases, J shed 0 bases, and the junction held 15 bases outside the gene matches. The V gene's germline CDR1 is GEAIGNYY and CDR2 EKD. The CDR3 runs to 22 residues. In DNA form, the CDR3 reads TGTGCCTGTGACACCGCTAATGGGGGATCAAGTTTACGCTCCTGGGACACCCGACAGATGTTTTTC. Amino acids: CACDTANGGSSLRSWDTRQMFF.

About this clone itself: TCRdb has a much larger clone's protein, which differs at residue 4 from the translation of this DNA, likely because of a read error; what is shown is the protein translated from the DNA. The chain carries TRDV2 and TRDJ1; TRDD3 agrees at 8 bases. This CDR3 has 16 residues. Germline lookup yields CDR1 GEAIGNYY and CDR2 EKD. The V segment lost 5 bases and the J segment 0 bases; nucleotides outside the gene matches: 10. The DNA of the CDR3 is TGTGCCTGTGGCCCCCTACTGGGGGGGTACACCGATAAACTCATCTTT. Residues: CACGPLLGGYTDKLIF.

By share of the sample, this clone is medium-sized. Within the sample, other DNA sequences also encode this same CDR3. The chain is built from TRDV2 and TRDJ3; 10 bases are a match to TRDD3. Germline CDR1 is GEAIGNYY and CDR2 is EKD. V shed 0 bases and J 0 bases; nucleotides not matched to a gene: 25. The CDR3 covers 26 residues. The CDR3 loop reads CACDTAGTRVSLGGYGSSWDTRQMFF. CDR3 DNA: TGTGCCTGTGACACCGCGGGGACAAGGGTTTCACTGGGGGGATACGGGAGCTCCTGGGACACCCGACAGATGTTTTTC.

As to this clone: A far larger clone is one base from this, pointing to a likely read error. Other DNA sequences within the sample encode an identical CDR3. V and J are TRDV2 and TRDJ1, with 9 bases that match TRDD3. Germline V CDR1 and CDR2: GEAIGNYY, EKD. V lost 4 bases, J lost 0 bases, and 8 bases stayed unmatched. There are 16 residues in the CDR3. For the CDR3, the DNA is TGTGCCTGTGATCCTGTTTCTGGGGGATACACCGATAAACTCATCTTT. Translation: CACDPVSGGYTDKLIF.

The chain joins TRDV2 to TRDJ1; 10 bases match TRDD3. The CDR3 is made up of 18 amino acids. In germline, CDR1 is GEAIGNYY, CDR2 EKD. After removal of 0 bases from V and 3 bases from J, the junction contained 12 bases not matched to a gene. CDR3: CACDTVGGGYTRADKLIF. CDR3 coding DNA: TGTGCCTGTGACACCGTAGGTGGGGGATACACGCGGGCCGATAAACTCATCTTT.

This clone is judged large. At the DNA level, this CDR3 is encoded by other sequences in the same sample as well. The rearrangement uses TRDV1 and TRDJ1, with TRDD3 matching over 9 bases. The V gene's germline CDR1 is TSWWSYY and CDR2 QGS. The V and J ends lost 3 bases and 0 bases, in that order; junction bases with no gene match: 29. This CDR3 region has 24 residues. The CDR3 DNA reads TGTGCTCTTGGGGACTTTCCTACGAACATACCTATACTGGGGGAGATCAGGTACACCGATAAACTCATCTTT. Translated, it gives CALGDFPTNIPILGEIRYTDKLIF.

This clone was detected a few times. Only one base separates this from a far larger clonotype, so it likely reflects a read error. The rearrangement joins TRDV2 to TRDJ1; the match to TRDD3 covers 8 bases. CDR1 is GEAIGNYY and CDR2 is EKD in the germline V gene. This CDR3 is built from 18 residues. The V gene end was trimmed by 3 bases and the J gene end by 3 bases; junction bases not matched to a gene: 17. Written as DNA, the CDR3 is TGTGCCTGTGACGCGGGAATCTGGGGGACAACAGGTTCCGATAAACTCATCTTT. It specifies CACDAGIWGTTGSDKLIF.

By frequency in the sample, this clone is medium-sized. This chain connects TRDV2 to TRDJ1, with D tentatively TRDD3 (6 bases). Germline values: CDR1 GEAIGNYY, CDR2 EKD. V was cut by 4 bases and J by 1 base, with 21 bases left in between. The CDR3 runs to 17 residues. Written as DNA, the CDR3 is TGTGCCTGTGATCCTCTCACTGGGAAGAATTGCACCGATAAACTCATCTTT. Translated: CACDPLTGKNCTDKLIF.

This clone is large within its sample. This sample includes further DNA sequences coding for the same CDR3. The chain carries TRDV2 and TRDJ1; 12 bases map to TRDD3. The CDR3 has 21 residues. The trim removed 6 bases at V and 0 bases at J, leaving 22 bases unmatched. The germline gives CDR1 GEAIGNYY, CDR2 EKD. The CDR3 DNA sequence: TGTGCCTGTCTCCCGTTGGTGTCGGTACTGGGGGATACACAGTACACCGATAAACTCATCTTT. Its translation: CACLPLVSVLGDTQYTDKLIF.

Worth noting for this clone: The TCRdb protein, from a much larger clone, departs from this DNA's translation at residue 10, likely by read error; the protein shown derives from the DNA. The chain uses TRDV3 and TRDJ1; D unresolved. The length of the CDR3 is 14 residues. Germline loops: CDR1 TVYSNPD, CDR2 GDNSRS (reference sequence). Deletions cut 3 bases from V and 6 bases from J, with 20 bases between. CDR3 nucleotide sequence: TGTGCCTTCCTAAACGGGAATGAGGACAATAAACTCATCTTT. Its protein is CAFLNGNEDNKLIF.

Notes on this clone: A single base is all that separates this from a far larger clone, so a read error is likely. The rearrangement uses TRDV1 and TRDJ1, with 8 bases that match TRDD2. CDR1 is TSWWSYY, CDR2 QGS, per germline. The CDR3 runs to 23 residues. V was pared by 3 bases and J by 3 bases, with 30 bases of the junction left unmatched. CDR3 sequence (DNA): TGTGCTCTTGGGGACACCCCGAGGACTTCCTACAGGTACTGGGTAAAGTTCGCCGATAAACTCATCTTT. It specifies CALGDTPRTSYRYWVKFADKLIF.

This clone was seen more than once but under ten times. TCRdb's listed protein matches a much larger clone and diverges from this DNA's translation at residue 7, likely through a read error; the protein shown comes from the DNA. The genes are TRDV2 and TRDJ1, with 10 bases matching TRDD3. V lost 3 bases, J lost 1 base, and 19 bases stayed unmatched. Per germline, CDR1 GEAIGNYY and CDR2 EKD. This CDR3 has 20 residues. This CDR3 reads CACDPLAPELGDKGTDKLIF. CDR3 DNA: TGTGCCTGTGACCCATTGGCCCCTGAGCTGGGGGATAAGGGCACCGATAAACTCATCTTT.

A note on this clone: A far larger clone is a single base away, which makes a read error likely. The chain joins TRDV3 to TRDJ1, with TRDD3 matching over 12 bases. This CDR3 spans 19 amino acids. Per germline, CDR1 TVYSNPD and CDR2 GDNSRS (reference sequence). Here the CDR3 DNA reads TGTGCTTGTAAGGCTGGTACTGGGGGATACCGTTGGTACACCGATAAACCCATCTTT. Its translation: CACKAGTGGYRWYTDKPIF.

By its share, this clone is large. The sample has other DNA sequences that encode this CDR3 too. This rearrangement joins TRDV2 to TRDJ3; 11 bases match TRDD3. The CDR3 is made up of 26 amino acids. With 0 bases clipped from V and 1 base from J, the junction kept 25 bases outside the gene matches. The germline V gene has CDR1 GEAIGNYY and CDR2 EKD. The CDR3 nucleotides read TGTGCCTGTGACACCGTAGTCAGTGCTGGGGGATACTTCCGTACACCAGGATCCTGGGACACCCGACAGATGTTTTTC. It codes for CACDTVVSAGGYFRTPGSWDTRQMFF.

By proportion, this clone is medium-sized. One base separates it from a far larger clone, so it is likely a read error. V is TRDV1 and J is TRDJ1; a possible D gene is TRDD3 (5 bases). The ends were cut back, 0 bases at V and 0 bases at J, with 23 bases in the middle. CDR1 TSWWSYY and CDR2 QGS come from the germline V gene. This CDR3 has 20 residues. For the CDR3, the DNA is TGTGCTCTTGGGGAACTGGAGTTCCCCCTTGCGGGGGGCTACACCGATAAACTCATCTTT. Translation gives CALGELEFPLAGGYTDKLIF.

The chain carries TRAV38-2/DV8 and TRDJ1; D possibly corresponds to TRDD3 (5 bases). V shed 1 base and J shed 4 bases, with 41 bases lying between them. The germline V gene has CDR1 TSESDYY and CDR2 QEAYKQQN. The CDR3 has 24 amino acids. The CDR3 reads CAYRSCSNFQTPLRRAILSDKLIF. CDR3 nucleotides: TGTGCTTATAGGAGCTGCTCAAATTTCCAGACCCCCCTGAGGCGTGCGATACTGAGCGATAAACTCATCTTT.

This clone has just a few counts. This probably arose from a read error, given a far larger clone one base away. This CDR3 is also generated by other DNA sequences in the sample. The chain is built from TRDV2 and TRDJ1; D remains unclear. The CDR3 totals 18 residues. CDR1 and CDR2 (germline): GEAIGNYY, EKD. Trimming shortened V by 0 bases and J by 0 bases, and 19 bases separated the two germline ends. The CDR3 sequence is CACDTLLTPNSYTDKLIF. The CDR3 DNA follows: TGTGCCTGTGACACCCTGCTGACACCTAATTCATACACCGATAAACTCATCTTT.

About this clone: A far larger clone is a single base away, which makes a read error likely. Distinct nucleotide sequences in the sample also encode this CDR3. The chain uses TRDV1 and TRDJ1; tentative D call: TRDD2 (6 bases). The CDR3 spans 33 residues. Germline CDR1 and CDR2: TSWWSYY and QGS. The CDR3 region is CALGELEQGVRASFIPSPYIPTHTVGYTDKLIF. As DNA, the CDR3 is TGTGCTCTTGGGGAACTAGAGCAAGGGGTCCGCGCGAGTTTCATACCTTCCCCATACATACCCACTCATACAGTGGGGTACACCGATAAACTTATCTTT.

This chain links TRDV2 with TRDJ1; 8 nucleotides align to TRDD3. Trimming took 0 bases from V and 0 from J; bases not matched to a gene: 26. CDR1 and CDR2 (germline): GEAIGNYY, EKD. The CDR3 has 23 amino acids. The CDR3: CACDTVGGFLVLGGEGDTDKLIF. As DNA, the CDR3 is TGTGCCTGTGACACCGTAGGCGGCTTCCTGGTACTGGGGGGCGAAGGGGACACCGATAAACTCATCTTT.